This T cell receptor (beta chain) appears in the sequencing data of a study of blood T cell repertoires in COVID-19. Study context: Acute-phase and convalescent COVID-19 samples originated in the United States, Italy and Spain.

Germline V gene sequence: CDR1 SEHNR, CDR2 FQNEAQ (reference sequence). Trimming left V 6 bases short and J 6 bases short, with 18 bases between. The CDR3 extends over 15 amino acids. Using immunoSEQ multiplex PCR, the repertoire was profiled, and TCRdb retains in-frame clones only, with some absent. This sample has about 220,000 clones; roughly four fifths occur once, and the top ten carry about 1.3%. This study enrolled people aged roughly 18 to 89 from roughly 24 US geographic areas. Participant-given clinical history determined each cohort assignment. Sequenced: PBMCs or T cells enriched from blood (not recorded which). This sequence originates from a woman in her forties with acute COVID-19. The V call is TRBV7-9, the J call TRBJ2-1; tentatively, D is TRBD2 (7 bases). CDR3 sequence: CASRTQGWEGNEQFF. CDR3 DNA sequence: TGTGCCAGCAGGACACAGGGTTGGGAGGGCAATGAGCAGTTCTTC.